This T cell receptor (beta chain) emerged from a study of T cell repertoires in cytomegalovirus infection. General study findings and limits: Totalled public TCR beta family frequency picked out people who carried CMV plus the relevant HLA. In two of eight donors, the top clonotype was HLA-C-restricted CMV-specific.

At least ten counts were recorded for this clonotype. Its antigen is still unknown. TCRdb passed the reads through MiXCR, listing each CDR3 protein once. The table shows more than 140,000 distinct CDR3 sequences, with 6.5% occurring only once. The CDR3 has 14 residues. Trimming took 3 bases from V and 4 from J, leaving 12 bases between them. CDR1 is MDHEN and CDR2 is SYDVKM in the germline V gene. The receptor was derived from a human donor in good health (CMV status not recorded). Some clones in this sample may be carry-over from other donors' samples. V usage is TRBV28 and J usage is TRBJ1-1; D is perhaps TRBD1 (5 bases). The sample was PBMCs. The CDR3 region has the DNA TGTGCCAGCAGTTTCTCAGGGTTGGGCACTGAAGCTTTCTTT. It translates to CASSFSGLGTEAFF.